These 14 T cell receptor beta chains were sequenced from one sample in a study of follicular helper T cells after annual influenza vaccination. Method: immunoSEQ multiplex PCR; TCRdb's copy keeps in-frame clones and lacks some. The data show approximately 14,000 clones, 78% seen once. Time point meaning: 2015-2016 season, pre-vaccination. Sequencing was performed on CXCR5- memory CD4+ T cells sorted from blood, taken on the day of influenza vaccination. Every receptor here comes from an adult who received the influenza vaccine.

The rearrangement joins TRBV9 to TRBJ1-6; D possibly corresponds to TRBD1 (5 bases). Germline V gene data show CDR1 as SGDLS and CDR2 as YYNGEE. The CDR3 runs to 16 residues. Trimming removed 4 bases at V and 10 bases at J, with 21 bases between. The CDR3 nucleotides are TGTGCCAGCAGCCCAAGCCGGGACTCCGGGCGCTCACCCCTCCACTTT. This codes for CASSPSRDSGRSPLHF.

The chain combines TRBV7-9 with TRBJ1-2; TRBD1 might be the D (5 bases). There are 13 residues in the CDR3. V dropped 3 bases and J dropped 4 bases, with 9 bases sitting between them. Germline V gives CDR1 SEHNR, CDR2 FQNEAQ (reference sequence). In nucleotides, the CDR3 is TGTGCCAGCAGCTTTCGGCAGGGCTATGGCTACACCTTC. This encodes CASSFRQGYGYTF.

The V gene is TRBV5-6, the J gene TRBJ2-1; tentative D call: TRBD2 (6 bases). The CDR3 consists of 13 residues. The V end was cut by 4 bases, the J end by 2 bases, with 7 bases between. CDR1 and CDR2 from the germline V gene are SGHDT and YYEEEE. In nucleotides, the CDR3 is TGTGCCAGCAGCGGAGGGACCTACAATGAGCAGTTCTTC. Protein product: CASSGGTYNEQFF.

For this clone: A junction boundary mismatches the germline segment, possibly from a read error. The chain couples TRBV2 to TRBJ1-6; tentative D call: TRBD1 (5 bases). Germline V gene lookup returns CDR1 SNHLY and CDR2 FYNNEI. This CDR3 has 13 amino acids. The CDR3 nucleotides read TGTGCCGGCAGGACACGGAACCGTTCACCCCTCCACTTT. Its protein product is CAGRTRNRSPLHF.

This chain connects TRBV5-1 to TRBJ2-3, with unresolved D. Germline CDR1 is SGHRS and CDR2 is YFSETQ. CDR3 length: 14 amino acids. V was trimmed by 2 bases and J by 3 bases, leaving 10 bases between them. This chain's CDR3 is CASSLEGWTDTQYF. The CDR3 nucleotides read TGCGCCAGCAGCTTAGAAGGATGGACAGATACGCAGTATTTT.

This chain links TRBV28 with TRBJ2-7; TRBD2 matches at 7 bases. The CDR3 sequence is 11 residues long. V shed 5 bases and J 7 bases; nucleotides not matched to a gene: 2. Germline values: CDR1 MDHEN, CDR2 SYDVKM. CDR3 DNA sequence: TGTGCCAGCAGTCCCGGGAGGGAGCAGTACTTC. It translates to CASSPGREQYF.

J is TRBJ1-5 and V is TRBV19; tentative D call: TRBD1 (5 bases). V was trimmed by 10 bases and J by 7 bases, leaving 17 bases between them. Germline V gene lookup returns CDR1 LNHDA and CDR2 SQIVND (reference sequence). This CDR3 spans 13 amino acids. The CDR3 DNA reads TGTGCCATCGAGACAGAACGGGGACAGCCCCAGCATTTT. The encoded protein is CAIETERGQPQHF.

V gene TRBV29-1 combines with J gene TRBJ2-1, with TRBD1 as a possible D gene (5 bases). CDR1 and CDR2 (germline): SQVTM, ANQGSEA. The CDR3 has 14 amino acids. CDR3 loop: CSPINRIIYNEQFF. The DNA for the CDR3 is TGCAGTCCAATTAACAGGATTATCTACAATGAGCAGTTCTTC.

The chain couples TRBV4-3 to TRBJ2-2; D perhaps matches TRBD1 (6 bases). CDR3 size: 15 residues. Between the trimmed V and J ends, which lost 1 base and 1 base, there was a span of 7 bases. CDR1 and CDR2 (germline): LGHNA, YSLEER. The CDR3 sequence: CASSQGTVNTGELFF. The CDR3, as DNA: TGCGCCAGCAGCCAAGGGACAGTGAACACCGGGGAGCTGTTTTTT.

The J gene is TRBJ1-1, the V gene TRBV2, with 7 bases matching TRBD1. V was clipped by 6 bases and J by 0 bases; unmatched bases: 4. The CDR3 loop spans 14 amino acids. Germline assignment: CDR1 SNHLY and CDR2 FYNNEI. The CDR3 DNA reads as TGTGCCAGCAGGCAGGGGGGGCTGAACACTGAAGCTTTCTTT. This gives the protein CASRQGGLNTEAFF.

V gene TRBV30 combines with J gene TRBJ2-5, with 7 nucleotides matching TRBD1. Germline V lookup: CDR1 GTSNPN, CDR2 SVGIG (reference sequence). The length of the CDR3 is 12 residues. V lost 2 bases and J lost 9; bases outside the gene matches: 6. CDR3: CAWSLTGWAQYF. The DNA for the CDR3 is TGTGCCTGGAGTTTGACAGGGTGGGCCCAGTACTTC.

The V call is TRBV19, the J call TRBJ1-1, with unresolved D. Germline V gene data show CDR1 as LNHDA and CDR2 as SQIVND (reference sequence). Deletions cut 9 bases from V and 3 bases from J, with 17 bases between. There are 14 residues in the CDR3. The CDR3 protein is CASHQRAKDTEAFF. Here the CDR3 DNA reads TGTGCCAGCCACCAGAGGGCTAAGGACACTGAAGCTTTCTTT.

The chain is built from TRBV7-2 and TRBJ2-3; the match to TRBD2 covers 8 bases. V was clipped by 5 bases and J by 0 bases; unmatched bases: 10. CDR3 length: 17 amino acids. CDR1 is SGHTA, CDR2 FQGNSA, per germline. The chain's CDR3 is CASSPGGGILSTDTQYF. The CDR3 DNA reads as TGTGCCAGCAGCCCGGGGGGGGGAATACTTAGCACAGATACGCAGTATTTT. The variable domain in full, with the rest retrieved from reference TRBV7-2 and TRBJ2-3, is GAGVSQSPSNKVTEKGKDVELRCDPISGHTALYWYRQSLGQGLEFLIYFQGNSAPDKSGLPSDRFSAERTGGSVSTLTIQRTQQEDSAVYLCASSPGGGILSTDTQYFGPGTRLTVL.

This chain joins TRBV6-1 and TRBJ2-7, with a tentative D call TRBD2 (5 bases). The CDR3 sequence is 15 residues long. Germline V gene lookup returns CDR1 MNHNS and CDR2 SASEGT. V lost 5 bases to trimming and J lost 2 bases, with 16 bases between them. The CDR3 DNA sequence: TGTGCCAGCAGTAACGAGGGAGCGGCCACCTACGAGCAGTACTTC. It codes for CASSNEGAATYEQYF.